These 23 T cell receptor beta chains share one sample of origin, sequenced in a study of OX40 agonist ivuxolimab in advanced cancers. Assay: immunoSEQ multiplex PCR; the TCRdb copy retains only in-frame clones and omits some. The profile shows 55,000 to 70,000 clones, roughly 80% of them singletons. Sequencing used CD4+ or CD8+ T cells sorted from blood, obtained in a trial of the OX40 agonist ivuxolimab. Receptor source: an adult with an advanced solid tumor such as melanoma, head and neck, liver or kidney cancer.

This clone was seen only a few times. V and J are TRBV19 and TRBJ1-2; D gene ambiguous. CDR3 length equals 13 residues. The germline V and J ends were trimmed by 7 bases and 7 bases, with 16 bases remaining between them. Germline-derived CDR1 and CDR2 are LNHDA and SQIVND (reference sequence). The CDR3 DNA is TGTGCCAGTACCGTCGACAAAAGCGGTGGCTACACCTTC. This sequence encodes CASTVDKSGGYTF.

This chain's CDR3 is CASSEYGGDTDTQYF. In nucleotides, the CDR3 is TGTGCCAGCAGTGAATACGGGGGAGACACAGATACGCAGTATTTT. The rearrangement uses TRBV25-1 and TRBJ2-3; weak D call: TRBD2 (6 bases). Germline lookup yields CDR1 MGHDK and CDR2 SYGVNS. The CDR3 consists of 15 residues. The V gene lost 0 bases and the J gene lost 2 bases, with 9 bases spanning the gap.

This clone counts as medium-sized (0.01 to 0.1%). V is TRBV28 and J is TRBJ2-7; D possibly matches TRBD1 or TRBD2 (6 bases each). The CDR3 totals 14 residues. Germline V gene lookup returns CDR1 MDHEN and CDR2 SYDVKM. V was trimmed by 7 bases and J by 2 bases, leaving 15 bases between them. DNA for the CDR3: TGTGCCAGCACCACCACAGGGACTGCCTACGAGCAGTACTTC. Its translation: CASTTTGTAYEQYF.

V is TRBV6-5 and J is TRBJ1-4; no firm D call. The germline V gene has CDR1 MNHEY and CDR2 SVGAGI. V was pared by 2 bases and J by 6 bases, with 10 bases between. The CDR3 consists of 14 residues. The CDR3 coding sequence is TGTGCCAGCAGTTACAACGGGGATGATGAAAAACTGTTTTTT. The encoded protein is CASSYNGDDEKLFF.

The rearrangement links TRBV2 to TRBJ1-5, with D possibly TRBD1 on 5 matching bases. This CDR3 spans 16 amino acids. The germline V gene has CDR1 SNHLY and CDR2 FYNNEI. V lost 6 bases and J 7 bases, leaving 22 bases between the germline ends. The CDR3 loop reads CASREVIRGSGQPQHF. The CDR3 nucleotides are TGTGCCAGCAGGGAGGTTATAAGGGGATCGGGACAGCCCCAGCATTTT.

The chain joins TRBV10-3 to TRBJ1-1, with no clear D. Trimming shortened V by 4 bases and J by 5 bases, and 20 bases separated the two germline ends. The CDR3 loop spans 16 amino acids. Germline-derived CDR1 and CDR2 are ENHRY and SYGVKD. The CDR3 loop is CAISGTVNAVGTEAFF. CDR3 bases: TGTGCCATCAGTGGGACGGTAAACGCGGTGGGGACTGAAGCTTTCTTT.

V is TRBV5-1 and J is TRBJ1-2, with D unresolved. Trimming stripped 0 bases from V and 0 bases from J, with 15 bases between. CDR1 and CDR2 from the germline V gene are SGHRS and YFSETQ. The CDR3 runs to 17 residues. The CDR3 sequence: CASSLAVGAGTNYGYTF. CDR3 DNA sequence: TGCGCCAGCAGCTTGGCCGTGGGAGCTGGGACTAACTATGGCTACACCTTC.

In its sample, this clone ranks as medium-sized (0.01 to 0.1%). The genes are TRBV6-1 and TRBJ1-4; D is unresolved. Trimming took 6 bases from V and 3 from J, leaving 14 bases between them. The CDR3 sequence is 15 residues long. Germline V gene lookup returns CDR1 MNHNS and CDR2 SASEGT. CDR3 coding DNA: TGTGCCAGCAGCCGCTATTACCCCTCTAATGAAAAACTGTTTTTT. This sequence encodes CASSRYYPSNEKLFF.

This sequence joins TRBV7-9 and TRBJ2-7, with a tentative D call TRBD2 (6 bases). CDR1 is SEHNR, CDR2 FQNEAQ, per germline (reference sequence). Trimming cost V 5 bases and J 4 bases, with 15 bases left between them. The CDR3 is made up of 14 amino acids. The CDR3 nucleotides are TGTGCCAGCAGCCCACGGACGGAGGGGTACGAGCAGTACTTC. It yields the protein CASSPRTEGYEQYF.

This clone was seen once. This chain uses TRBV4-2 with TRBJ2-1, with a weak D call TRBD2 (7 bases). The germline gives CDR1 LGHNA, CDR2 YNFKEQ. The CDR3 is 17 residues long. V lost 0 bases to trimming and J lost 3 bases, with 15 bases between them. CDR3 coding DNA: TGTGCCAGCAGCCAAGATGGCGGGGGCCAAAGCTACAATGAGCAGTTCTTC. Protein product: CASSQDGGGQSYNEQFF.

The chain employs TRBV11-2 and TRBJ2-2; 7 bases fit TRBD2. The CDR3 covers 15 residues. The ends lost 6 bases at V and 1 base at J; junction bases unmatched: 5. Per germline, CDR1 SGHAT and CDR2 FQNNGV. The CDR3, as DNA: TGTGCCAGCAGTCCCGAGCGGGGGAACACCGGGGAGCTGTTTTTT. The encoded protein is CASSPERGNTGELFF.

V and J are TRBV6-6 and TRBJ1-1; D might be TRBD1 (5 bases). Per the germline V gene, CDR1 is MNHNY and CDR2 is SVGAGI (reference sequence). This CDR3 is 13 amino acids long. Trimming took off 0 bases at V and 6 bases at J, with 8 bases between the two ends. The CDR3 is CASSYSTDSEAFF. The DNA of the CDR3 is TGTGCCAGCAGTTACTCGACAGACTCTGAAGCTTTCTTT.

The chain has TRBV27 and TRBJ1-5; 11 bases map to TRBD1. Germline loops: CDR1 MNHEY, CDR2 SMNVEV (reference sequence). CDR3 length: 14 residues. V shed 6 bases and J 12 bases; nucleotides not matched to a gene: 10. CDR3 DNA sequence: TGTGCCAGCAGCCGGACAGGGGGCGCGTTAGTCCAGCATTTT. Translating it yields CASSRTGGALVQHF.

CDR3: CASSFRDTGGLKEKLFF. The CDR3, as DNA: TGTGCCAGCAGCTTTAGAGACACAGGGGGCTTGAAGGAAAAACTGTTTTTT. The chain combines TRBV5-4 with TRBJ1-4, with 9 bases fitting TRBD1. The V gene's germline CDR1 is SGHNT and CDR2 YYREEE (reference sequence). J lost 8 bases, V lost 2 bases, and 13 bases had no gene match. This CDR3 comprises 17 residues. Using reference TRBV5-4 and TRBJ1-4 for the parts outside the CDR3, the full variable domain is ETGVTQSPTHLIKTRGQQVTLRCSSQSGHNTVSWYQQALGQGPQFIFQYYREEENGRGNFPPRFSGLQFPNYSSELNVNALELDDSALYLCASSFRDTGGLKEKLFFGSGTQLSVL.

The chain has TRBV28 and TRBJ1-5; D unclear. Trimming stripped 7 bases from V and 4 bases from J, with 20 bases between. From germline, CDR1 is MDHEN and CDR2 SYDVKM. This CDR3 has 16 amino acids. CDR3 region: CASTIGRAGLNQPQHF. In DNA form, the CDR3 reads TGTGCCAGCACTATAGGAAGGGCAGGTCTGAATCAGCCCCAGCATTTT.

The chain uses TRBV2 and TRBJ2-2; TRBD2 matches at 10 bases. Trimming at V came to 2 bases and at J to 4 bases, leaving 4 bases not matched to a gene. CDR1 is SNHLY, CDR2 FYNNEI, per germline. This CDR3 is built from 16 residues. In DNA, the CDR3 is TGTGCCAGCAGTGAACTACTAGCGGGGCCCACCGGGGAGCTGTTTTTT. It codes for CASSELLAGPTGELFF.

The chain combines TRBV6-6 with TRBJ2-5; TRBD2 matches at 10 bases. This CDR3 has 14 residues. Germline CDR1 is MNHNY and CDR2 is SVGAGI (reference sequence). Trimming at V came to 10 bases and at J to 5 bases, leaving 10 bases not matched to a gene. The CDR3 region is CATSRAGGQETQYF. The CDR3 coding sequence is TGTGCCACCTCGAGAGCGGGGGGGCAGGAGACCCAGTACTTC.

The genes are TRBV5-1 and TRBJ2-3; TRBD2 agrees at 7 bases. The CDR3 is made up of 14 amino acids. Germline V gene data show CDR1 as SGHRS and CDR2 as YFSETQ. V lost 6 bases and J lost 0; bases outside the gene matches: 4. Here the CDR3 DNA reads TGCGCCAGCAACCCGGGGGGTAGCACAGATACGCAGTATTTT. Residues: CASNPGGSTDTQYF. The variable domain in full, completed from reference TRBV5-1 and TRBJ2-3, reads KAGVTQTPRYLIKTRGQQVTLSCSPISGHRSVSWYQQTPGQGLQFLFEYFSETQRNKGNFPGRFSGRQFSNSRSEMNVSTLELGDSALYLCASNPGGSTDTQYFGPGTRLTVL.

The chain is built from TRBV2 and TRBJ2-7; D gene unclear. There are 13 residues in the CDR3. The germline CDR1 and CDR2 sequences are SNHLY and FYNNEI. Trimming cost V 4 bases and J 6 bases, with 13 bases left between them. The CDR3 region is CASSVKAGSEQYF. As DNA, the CDR3 is TGTGCCAGCAGTGTAAAGGCTGGTTCCGAGCAGTACTTC.

CDR3: CASSPTTSGGDTQYF. The CDR3 nucleotides read TGCGCCAGCAGCCCAACAACCTCAGGGGGCGATACGCAGTATTTT. The chain recombines TRBV5-1 with TRBJ2-3; 8 positions match TRBD1. The germline V gene has CDR1 SGHRS and CDR2 YFSETQ. The CDR3 extends over 15 amino acids. Unmatched junction bases numbered 10, after V lost 4 bases and J lost 6 bases.

The rearrangement joins TRBV28 to TRBJ1-2; D remains ambiguous. The CDR3 runs to 14 residues. In germline, CDR1 is MDHEN, CDR2 SYDVKM. Trimming stripped 1 base from V and 2 bases from J, with 8 bases between. DNA of the CDR3: TGTGCCAGCAGTTTATCGGGTTCCAACTATGGCTACACCTTC. This codes for CASSLSGSNYGYTF.

In its sample, this clone was seen once. DNA for the CDR3: TGTGCCAGCAGTATGACTAGCGGGGGGAACAATGAGCAGTTCTTC. Its translation is CASSMTSGGNNEQFF. This rearrangement joins TRBV6-5 to TRBJ2-1, with 13 positions matching TRBD2. V lost 5 bases, J lost 5 bases, and 3 bases stayed unmatched. Germline loops: CDR1 MNHEY, CDR2 SVGAGI. The CDR3 consists of 15 residues.

The V call is TRBV19, the J call TRBJ1-1; 12 bases map to TRBD1. V lost 6 bases, J lost 0 bases, and 5 bases stayed unmatched. CDR3 length equals 16 residues. CDR1 and CDR2 from the germline V gene are LNHDA and SQIVND (reference sequence). In DNA, the CDR3 is TGTGCCAGTAGACCGGGACAGGGGGCCATGAACACTGAAGCTTTCTTT. Translated: CASRPGQGAMNTEAFF.